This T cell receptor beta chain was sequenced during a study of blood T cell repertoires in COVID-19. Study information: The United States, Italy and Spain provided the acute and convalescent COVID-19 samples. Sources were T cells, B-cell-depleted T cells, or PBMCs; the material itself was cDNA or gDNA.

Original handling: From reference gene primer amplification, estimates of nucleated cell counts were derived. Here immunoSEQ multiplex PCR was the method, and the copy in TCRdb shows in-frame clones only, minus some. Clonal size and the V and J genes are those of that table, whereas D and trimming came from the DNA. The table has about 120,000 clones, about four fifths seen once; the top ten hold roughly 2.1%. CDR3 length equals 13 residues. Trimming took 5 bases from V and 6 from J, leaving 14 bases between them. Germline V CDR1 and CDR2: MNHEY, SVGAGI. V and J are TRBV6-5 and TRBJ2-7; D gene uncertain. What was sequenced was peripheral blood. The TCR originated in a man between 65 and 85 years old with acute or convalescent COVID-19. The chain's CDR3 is CASSPCPVCEQYF. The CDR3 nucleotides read TGTGCCAGCAGTCCCTGTCCCGTTTGCGAGCAGTACTTC.